The rows below give T cell receptor beta chains drawn from one sample of a study of T cell responses to AZD1222 COVID-19 vaccine. Assay: immunoSEQ multiplex PCR; the TCRdb copy retains only in-frame clones and omits some. The sample includes about 120,000 clones, over 75% seen only once; the top ten take roughly 7.4%. Sequenced here: peripheral blood, sampled on day 0 of AZD1222 vaccination. Receptors were obtained from an adult in good health. The CDR3 runs from the conserved cysteine through the conserved F or W. D genes are given only for firm matches. For some rows the clone size is stated as once, few or many, or as a class when expanded; others skip it.

V gene,D gene,J gene,clone size,CDR3 protein,CDR3 DNA
TRBV18,TRBD2,TRBJ2-7,.,CASSPSVLGGSGEQYF,TGTGCCAGCTCACCATCGGTTTTGGGAGGGAGTGGCGAGCAGTACTTC
TRBV14,.,TRBJ1-6,.,CASSQGLGFNSPLHF,TGTGCCAGCAGCCAAGGGCTGGGGTTTAATTCACCCCTCCACTTT
TRBV4-1,.,TRBJ2-1,.,CASSHGGNEQFF,TGCGCCAGCAGTCACGGGGGCAATGAGCAGTTCTTC
TRBV7-8,TRBD1,TRBJ1-1,.,CASSFRDRGSNTEAFF,TGTGCCAGCAGCTTCCGGGACAGGGGATCGAACACTGAAGCTTTCTTT
TRBV24-1,.,TRBJ2-1,.,CATSDPNEQFF,TGTGCCACCAGTGATCCCAATGAGCAGTTCTTC
TRBV30,.,TRBJ2-7,.,CAWAGGGDGLSYEQYF,TGTGCCTGGGCCGGAGGAGGGGACGGACTTTCCTACGAGCAGTACTTC
TRBV25-1,.,TRBJ2-7,.,CASSEWTAHSYEQYF,TGTGCCAGCAGTGAATGGACGGCCCACTCCTACGAGCAGTACTTC
TRBV2,TRBD1,TRBJ1-4,.,CASLRTGTNEKLFF,TGTGCCAGCCTACGGACAGGAACTAATGAAAAACTGTTTTTT
TRBV7-3,TRBD2,TRBJ2-5,.,CASSLMPSGETQYF,TGTGCCAGCAGCTTAATGCCTAGCGGGGAGACCCAGTACTTC
TRBV5-8,.,TRBJ2-3,few,CASSPGVDPGADTQYF,TGTGCCAGCAGCCCTGGCGTGGATCCGGGGGCAGATACGCAGTATTTT
TRBV11-3,.,TRBJ2-3,few,CASSLTGSRGTDTQYF,TGTGCCAGCAGCTTAACAGGGTCTCGGGGCACAGATACGCAGTATTTT
TRBV27,TRBD2,TRBJ2-2,.,CASSQPGGTGELFF,TGTGCCAGCAGCCAACCGGGGGGCACCGGGGAGCTGTTTTTT
TRBV7-2,.,TRBJ2-7,.,CASSLAPYRTDYEQYF,TGTGCCAGCAGCTTAGCCCCTTATAGGACTGACTACGAGCAGTACTTC
TRBV5-8,.,TRBJ1-6,.,CASSFRDSPLHF,TGTGCCAGCAGCTTCAGGGATTCACCCCTCCACTTT
TRBV4-2,.,TRBJ2-5,.,CASSRQDTQETQYF,TGTGCCAGCAGCCGACAGGACACACAAGAGACCCAGTACTTC
TRBV2,TRBD1,TRBJ2-2,.,CASSESRGLTGELFF,TGTGCCAGCAGTGAATCCAGGGGGCTAACCGGGGAGCTGTTTTTT
TRBV4-1,.,TRBJ2-1,.,CASSQEDPSQDEQFF,TGCGCCAGCAGCCAAGAGGATCCTAGCCAGGATGAGCAGTTCTTC
TRBV10-3,.,TRBJ2-7,.,CAISESISGREQYF,TGTGCCATCAGTGAGTCGATTTCAGGGAGAGAGCAGTACTTC
TRBV5-1,.,TRBJ1-6,.,CASSLSQAGGSPLHF,TGCGCCAGCAGCTTGAGTCAGGCTGGGGGTTCACCCCTCCACTTT
TRBV28,.,TRBJ2-7,.,CASSLGGIAYEQYF,TGTGCCAGCAGTTTAGGGGGAATAGCCTACGAGCAGTACTTC
TRBV12-3/TRBV12-4,TRBD1,TRBJ2-5,.,CASSRDSGETQYF,TGTGCCAGCAGTCGGGACAGTGGGGAGACCCAGTACTTC
TRBV12-3/TRBV12-4,.,TRBJ1-6,.,CATLPPLHF,TGTGCCACCCTCCCCCCCCTCCACTTT
TRBV28,.,TRBJ2-7,.,CATNTYGEQYF,TGTGCCACGAACACTTATGGCGAGCAGTACTTC
TRBV19,TRBD2,TRBJ2-7,.,CASSIAGGATSFGLDEQYF,TGTGCCAGTAGTATAGCGGGGGGGGCGACTAGCTTTGGACTCGACGAGCAGTACTTC
TRBV10-3,.,TRBJ1-6,.,CAISEQSNSPLHF,TGTGCCATCAGTGAACAATCGAATTCACCCCTCCACTTT
TRBV27,TRBD1,TRBJ2-3,.,CASSQTGIATDTQYF,TGTGCCAGCAGCCAGACAGGGATTGCAACAGATACGCAGTATTTT
TRBV6-5,TRBD1,TRBJ2-2,.,CASIWTGGGSELFF,TGTGCCAGCATTTGGACAGGAGGAGGTTCGGAGCTGTTTTTT
TRBV30,.,TRBJ2-2,once,CAWTPGPGELFF,TGTGCCTGGACCCCCGGACCCGGGGAGCTGTTTTTT